The present T cell receptor (beta chain) was sequenced within a study of pediatric ulcerative colitis. The protocol was immunoSEQ multiplex PCR, while the TCRdb copy is restricted to in-frame clones and leaves out a portion. This sample has tens of thousands of clones; around 87% occur once, and the top ten carry over 1.3%. CDR3 length equals 17 residues. The V gene lost 6 bases and the J gene lost 5 bases, with 22 bases spanning the gap. Per the germline V gene, CDR1 is MDHEN and CDR2 is SYDVKM. The origin of this receptor is a boy between 10 and 17 years old who was a control in a study of pediatric ulcerative colitis. The sample consisted of blood. The genes are TRBV28 and TRBJ2-2; D perhaps matches TRBD1 (5 bases). The CDR3 region has the DNA TGTGCCAGCAGACCGGAACTGGGGCAGGTGGTGACCGGGGAGCTGTTTTTT. The encoded protein is CASRPELGQVVTGELFF.